The clone carrying this T cell receptor beta chain came up once. Its cognate antigen is unknown. The data derive from a study of cytomegalovirus exposure and HLA in healthy donors. Study conclusions and caveats: Generally TCR sequences proved uncommon, though certain public TCRs appeared in numerous donors.

The CDR3 has 17 residues. Germline assignment: CDR1 SGHRS and CDR2 YFSETQ. Nobody recorded the CMV serostatus of this donor. The PCR made use of 60 Vbeta and 13 Jbeta primers. Sequencing was performed with immunoSEQ multiplex PCR; in TCRdb, only in-frame clones are kept and a portion is missing. In the table there are approximately 120,000 clones, 74% of which are singletons. The TCR was taken from a human donor in good health. The V gene is TRBV5-1, the J gene TRBJ2-5; possible D gene TRBD2, 5 bases. The J call is uncertain, as TRBJ2-7 better fits the DNA end. The sample consisted of PBMCs. CDR3 in DNA: TGCGCCAGCAGCTTGGGAGGTTTGAGGGAACCTAGGCACGAGCAGTACTTC. This sequence encodes CASSLGGLREPRHEQYF.